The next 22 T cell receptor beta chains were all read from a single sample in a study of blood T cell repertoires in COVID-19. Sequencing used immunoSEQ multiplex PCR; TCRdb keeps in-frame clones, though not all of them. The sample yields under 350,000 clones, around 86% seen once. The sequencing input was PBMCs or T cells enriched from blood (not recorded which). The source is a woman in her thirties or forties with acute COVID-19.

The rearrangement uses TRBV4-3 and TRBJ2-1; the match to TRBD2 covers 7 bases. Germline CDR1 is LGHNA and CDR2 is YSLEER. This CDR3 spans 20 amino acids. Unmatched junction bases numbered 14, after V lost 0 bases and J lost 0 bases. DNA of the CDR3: TGCGCCAGCAGCCAAGATGTAGGCGGGGGTGCCGTAAGCTCCTACAATGAGCAGTTCTTC. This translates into CASSQDVGGGAVSSYNEQFF.

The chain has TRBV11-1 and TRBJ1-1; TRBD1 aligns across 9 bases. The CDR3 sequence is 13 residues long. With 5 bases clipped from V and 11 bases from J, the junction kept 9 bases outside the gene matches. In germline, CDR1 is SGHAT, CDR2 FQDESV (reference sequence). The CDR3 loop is CASSKGQGPPAFF. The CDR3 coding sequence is TGTGCCAGCAGCAAGGGACAGGGACCCCCTGCTTTCTTT.

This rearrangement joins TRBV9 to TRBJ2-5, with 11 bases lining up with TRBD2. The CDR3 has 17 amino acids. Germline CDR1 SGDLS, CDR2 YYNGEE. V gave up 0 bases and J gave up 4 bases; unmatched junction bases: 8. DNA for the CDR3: TGTGCCAGCAGCGTAGGCAAACTAGCGGGAGTCAGAGAGACCCAGTACTTC. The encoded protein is CASSVGKLAGVRETQYF. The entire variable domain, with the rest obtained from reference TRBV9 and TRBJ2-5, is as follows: DSGVTQTPKHLITATGQRVTLRCSPRSGDLSVYWYQQSLDQGLQFLIQYYNGEERAKGNILERFSAQQFPDLHSELNLSSLELGDSALYFCASSVGKLAGVRETQYFGPGTRLLVL.

CDR3 amino acids: CASRVAALNNEQFF. The DNA of the CDR3 is TGCGCCAGCAGAGTAGCGGCCCTTAACAATGAGCAGTTCTTC. V and J are TRBV5-1 and TRBJ2-1; a weak D match, TRBD2 (6 bases). The CDR3 spans 14 residues. The germline V gene has CDR1 SGHRS and CDR2 YFSETQ. The V end was cut by 5 bases, the J end by 5 bases, with 14 bases between. Full variable domain (rest looked up from reference TRBV5-1 and TRBJ2-1): KAGVTQTPRYLIKTRGQQVTLSCSPISGHRSVSWYQQTPGQGLQFLFEYFSETQRNKGNFPGRFSGRQFSNSRSEMNVSTLELGDSALYLCASRVAALNNEQFFGPGTRLTVL.

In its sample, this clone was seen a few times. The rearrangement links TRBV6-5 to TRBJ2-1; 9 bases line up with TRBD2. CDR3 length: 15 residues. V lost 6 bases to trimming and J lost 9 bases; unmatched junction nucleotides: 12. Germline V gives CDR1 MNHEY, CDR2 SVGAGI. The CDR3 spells CASSYSGSPLGEQFF. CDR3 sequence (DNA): TGTGCCAGCAGCTATAGCGGGAGTCCCCTTGGTGAGCAGTTCTTC.

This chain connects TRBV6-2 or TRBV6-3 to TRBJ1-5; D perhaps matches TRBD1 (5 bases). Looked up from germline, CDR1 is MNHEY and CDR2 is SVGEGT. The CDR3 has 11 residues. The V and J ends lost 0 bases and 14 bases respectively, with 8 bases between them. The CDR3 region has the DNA TGTGCCAGCAGTTACTCGGGGGGTAAGCATTTT. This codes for CASSYSGGKHF.

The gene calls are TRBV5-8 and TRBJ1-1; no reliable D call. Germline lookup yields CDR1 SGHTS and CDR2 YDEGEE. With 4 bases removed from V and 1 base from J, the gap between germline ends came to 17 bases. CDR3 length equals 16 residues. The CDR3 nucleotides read TGTGCCAGCAGCCCGCGGGTGGCCAATTGGAACACTGAAGCTTTCTTT. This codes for CASSPRVANWNTEAFF.

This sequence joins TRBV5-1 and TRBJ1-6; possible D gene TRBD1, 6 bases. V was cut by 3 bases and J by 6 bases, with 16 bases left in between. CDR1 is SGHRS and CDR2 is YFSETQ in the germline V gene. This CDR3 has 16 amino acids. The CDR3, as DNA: TGCGCCAGCAGCTCCACCCTTAGGGGGACTAATTCACCCCTCCACTTT. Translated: CASSSTLRGTNSPLHF.

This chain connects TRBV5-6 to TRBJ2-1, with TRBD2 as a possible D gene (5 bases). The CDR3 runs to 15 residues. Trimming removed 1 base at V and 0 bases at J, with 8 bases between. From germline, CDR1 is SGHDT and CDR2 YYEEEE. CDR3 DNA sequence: TGTGCCAGCAGCTTGTGGGAGAACTCCTACAATGAGCAGTTCTTC. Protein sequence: CASSLWENSYNEQFF.

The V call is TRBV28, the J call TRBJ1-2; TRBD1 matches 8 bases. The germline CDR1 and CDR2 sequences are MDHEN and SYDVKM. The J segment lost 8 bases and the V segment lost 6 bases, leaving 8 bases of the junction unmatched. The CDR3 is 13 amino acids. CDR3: CASRPGQGRGYTF. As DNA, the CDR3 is TGTGCCAGCAGACCAGGACAGGGACGCGGCTACACCTTC.

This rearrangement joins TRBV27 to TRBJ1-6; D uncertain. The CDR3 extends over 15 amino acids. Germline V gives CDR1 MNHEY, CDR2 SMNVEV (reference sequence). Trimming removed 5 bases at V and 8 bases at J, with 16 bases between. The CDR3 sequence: CASSRRTPGDSPLHF. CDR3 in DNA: TGTGCCAGCAGTCGGAGAACACCGGGAGATTCACCCCTCCACTTT.

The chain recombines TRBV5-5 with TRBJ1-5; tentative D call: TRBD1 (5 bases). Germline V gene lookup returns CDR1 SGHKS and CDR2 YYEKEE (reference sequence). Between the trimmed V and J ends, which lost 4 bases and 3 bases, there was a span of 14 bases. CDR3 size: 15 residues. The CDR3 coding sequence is TGTGCCAGCAGCCTCTCAACGGGACTCAATCAGCCCCAGCATTTT. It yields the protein CASSLSTGLNQPQHF.

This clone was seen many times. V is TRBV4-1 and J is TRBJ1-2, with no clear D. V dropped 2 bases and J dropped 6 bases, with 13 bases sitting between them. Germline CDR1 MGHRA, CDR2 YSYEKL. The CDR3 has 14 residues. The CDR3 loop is CASSQSGGWDGYTF. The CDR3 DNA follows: TGCGCCAGCAGCCAATCGGGAGGGTGGGATGGCTACACCTTC.

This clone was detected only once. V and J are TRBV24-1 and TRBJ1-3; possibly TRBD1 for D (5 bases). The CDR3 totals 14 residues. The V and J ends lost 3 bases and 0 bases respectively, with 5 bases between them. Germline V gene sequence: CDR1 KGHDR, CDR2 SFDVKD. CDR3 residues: CATSDDSSGNTIYF. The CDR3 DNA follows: TGTGCCACCAGTGATGACAGCTCTGGAAACACCATATATTTT.

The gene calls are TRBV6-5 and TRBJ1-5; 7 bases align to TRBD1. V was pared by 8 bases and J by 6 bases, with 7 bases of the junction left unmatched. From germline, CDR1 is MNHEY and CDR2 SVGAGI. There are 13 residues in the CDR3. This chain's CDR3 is CASHGQGVQPQHF. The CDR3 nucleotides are TGTGCCAGCCATGGGCAGGGGGTTCAGCCCCAGCATTTT.

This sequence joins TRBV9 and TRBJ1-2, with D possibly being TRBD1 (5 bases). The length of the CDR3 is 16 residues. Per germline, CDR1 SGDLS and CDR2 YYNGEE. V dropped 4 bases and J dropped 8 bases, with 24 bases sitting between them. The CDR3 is CASSPPGGRGWIGYTF. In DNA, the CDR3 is TGTGCCAGCAGCCCCCCGGGGGGGAGGGGCTGGATAGGCTACACCTTC.

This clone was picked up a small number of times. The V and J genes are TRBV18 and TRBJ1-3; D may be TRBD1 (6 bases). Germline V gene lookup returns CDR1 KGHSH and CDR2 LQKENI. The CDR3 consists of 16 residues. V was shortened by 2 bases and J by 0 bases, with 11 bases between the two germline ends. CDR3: CASSPSGQNSGNTIYF. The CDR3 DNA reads TGTGCCAGCTCACCAAGTGGACAGAACTCTGGAAACACCATATATTTT.

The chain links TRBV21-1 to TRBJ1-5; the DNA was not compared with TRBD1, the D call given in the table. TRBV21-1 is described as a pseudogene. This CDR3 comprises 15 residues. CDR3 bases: TGTGCCAGCGGACAAGACAGGGCCGGCAATCAGCCCCAGCATTTT. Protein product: CASGQDRAGNQPQHF.

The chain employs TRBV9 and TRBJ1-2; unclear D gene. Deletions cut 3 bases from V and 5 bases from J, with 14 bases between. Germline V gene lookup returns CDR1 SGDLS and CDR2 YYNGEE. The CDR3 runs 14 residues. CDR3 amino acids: CASSAEVGGYGYTF. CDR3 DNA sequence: TGTGCCAGCAGCGCTGAAGTTGGAGGTTATGGCTACACCTTC.

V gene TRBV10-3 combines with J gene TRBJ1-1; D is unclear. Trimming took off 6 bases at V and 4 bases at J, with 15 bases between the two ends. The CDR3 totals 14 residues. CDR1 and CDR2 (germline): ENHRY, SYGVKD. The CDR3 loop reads CAIRDASGGTEAFF. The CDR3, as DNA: TGTGCCATCAGGGACGCCTCCGGAGGCACTGAAGCTTTCTTT.

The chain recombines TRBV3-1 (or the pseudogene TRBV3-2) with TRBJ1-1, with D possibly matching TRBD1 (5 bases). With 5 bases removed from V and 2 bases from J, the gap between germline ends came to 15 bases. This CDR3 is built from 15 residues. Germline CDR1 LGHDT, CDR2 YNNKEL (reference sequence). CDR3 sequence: CASSTASQGNTEAFF. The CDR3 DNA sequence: TGTGCCAGCAGCACCGCCTCCCAGGGTAACACTGAAGCTTTCTTT.

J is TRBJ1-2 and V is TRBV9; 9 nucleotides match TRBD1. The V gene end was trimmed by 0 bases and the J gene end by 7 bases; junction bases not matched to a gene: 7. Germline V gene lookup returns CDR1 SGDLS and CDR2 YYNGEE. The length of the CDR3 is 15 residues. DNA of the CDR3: TGTGCCAGCAGCGTAGGAGGGGACAGGGTGGCTGGCTACACCTTC. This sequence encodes CASSVGGDRVAGYTF.